The source of this T cell receptor beta chain is a study of somatic mutations in cytotoxic T cells in rheumatoid arthritis. The study's findings and limits: For patients with rheumatoid arthritis, CD8+ clonality went up with age, while healthy controls showed no such change. Of more than 60 patients, 8 or 9 had a largest CD8+ clone that exceeded 20% of CD8+ cells.

Sequenced by immunoSEQ multiplex PCR; TCRdb stores in-frame clones only, minus some. Of around 11,000 clones listed, roughly 70% are singletons. About this clone itself: Its antigen is not identified.

The TCR sequence derives from an adult with rheumatoid arthritis. Material for sequencing was CD8+ T cells sorted from blood.

Here the CDR3 DNA reads TGTGCCAGCAGCCCACGGGACATTATCAATGAGCAGTTCTTC. Translation gives CASSPRDIINEQFF. The V and J genes are TRBV7-9 and TRBJ2-1, with a weak D call TRBD1 (6 bases). With 5 bases removed from V and 6 bases from J, the gap between germline ends came to 14 bases. Germline assignment: CDR1 SEHNR and CDR2 FQNEAQ (reference sequence). The CDR3 consists of 14 residues.